One T cell receptor beta chain is described in this entry. Molecular barcoding with unique molecular identifiers was used for the TCRbeta library. MiXCR was run by TCRdb on the PCR reads, yielding one entry per CDR3 protein. The sample shows about 980,000 distinct CDR3 sequences, about 31% of them seen only once. These data come from a study of T-cell reconstitution after alpha-beta-depleted transplantation in children. The V end was cut by 4 bases, the J end by 1 base, with 13 bases between. This CDR3 has 15 amino acids. Germline CDR1 is LGHNA and CDR2 is YNFKEQ. Sequences were derived from PBMCs, mostly from graft donor cells, sampled 360 days after TCRalphabeta/CD19-depleted stem cell transplant. The V call is TRBV4-2, the J call TRBJ1-1; D remains ambiguous. This receptor was obtained from a boy under two years old who had a stem cell transplant for SCID, so the T cells may come from the graft donor. This chain's CDR3 is CASSPPRYANTEAFF. The CDR3 DNA reads TGTGCCAGCAGCCCACCCCGATACGCGAACACTGAAGCTTTCTTT.